Detailed here is one TCR beta chain. This clone was detected once. Its recognized antigen is unknown. No per-base quality is available; no much larger clone lies one base away. The data were taken from a study of early stage breast cancer tumors (TCRdb year 2017). With regard to the full study: Of the roughly 15 invasive breast tumors, approximately 11 were found to be estrogen receptor-positive, progesterone receptor-positive and HER2-negative. Of the roughly twelve ER+/PR+/HER2- tumors, eight were classified as invasive ductal carcinomas and four as invasive lobular carcinomas. The average read coverage per sample was around 9-fold. A total of 2,651,842 templates, representing approximately 1,100,000 unique clonotypes, were detected across all samples.

V sheds 0 bases and J sheds 7 bases, leaving 16 bases between their ends. Via the germline V gene, CDR1 is KGHSH and CDR2 LQKENI. The CDR3, cysteine through phenylalanine, is 16 amino acids long. Only the CDR3 portion is preserved as DNA: 48 bases, with reading frame beginning at the first base. Two independent genomic DNA replicates were amplified for each sample, with about 0.5 ug used for blood and approximately 1.5 ug for tumor or normal breast. TCRB sequencing of genomic DNA was carried out with the ImmunoSeq Intro kit according to the manufacturer's instructions. For absolute quantification, the roughly 30-cycle multiplex PCR included proprietary primers along with spike-in control sequences. Single-end 150-bp reads were used to sequence an 87-bp fragment spanning the CDR3 plus the flanking V and J genes. Seven samples, each with two replicates, were multiplexed per lane of an Illumina MiSeq using version 3.0 chemistry. The authors processed their data as follows. Raw data were processed with the vendor's proprietary pipeline, and both replicates were merged into a single result per sample. Clonotypes were defined as productive rearrangements sharing the V-gene family, CDR3 amino acid sequence and J-gene segment. To compute clonality, the normalized Shannon entropy (Pielou evenness) of TCRB abundances was subtracted from 1. To estimate T cell density, the total number of templates was divided by the number of input cells, which was inferred from the amount of DNA input. Total repertoire diversity and clonality were estimated with Recon using default parameters. A clonotype counted as tumor-enriched if its abundance in tumor exceeded 0.1% and was at least 32-fold higher than its abundance in normal breast. Entries here come from immuneACCESS through TCRdb and include only in-frame sequences with V and J called. Some clones fail to appear in such tables; in the studies checked, an unresolved V gene covers under half of the shortfall, and the cause of the remainder is unknown. The D gene and trimming were derived from the DNA, and the V and J assignments and clone size from that table. This sample lists 25,000 to 35,000 clones; roughly 55% were detected once. The ten most abundant clones make up around 9.1% of the sample.

On the study overall, not on this receptor specifically: Bulk genomic DNA sequencing of unsorted cells missed chain pairing and functional markers such as CD4, CD8 and FOXP3. Because the cohort was small, analysis by tumor subtype was not possible. Enriched TCRB sequences shared across patients were found to be mostly commonly generated sequences that were unlikely to play an important role in the tumor microenvironment. Repertoires from blood and normal breast were more alike than repertoires from blood and tumor, and in about 90% of the 16 patients, comparing each tissue with blood separated tumor from normal. Tumors showed about 2.5-fold higher T cell density and higher clonality than adjacent normal breast tissue.

About 19-55 mg of tumor tissue was diced and typically yielded more than 3 ug of DNA. The study profiled bulk TCR beta-chain repertoires in matched peripheral blood, tumor and adjacent normal breast tissue taken from roughly 17 patients with early-stage breast cancer. Once resection was done, tumor tissue identified by eye was cut out and put into prechilled RNAlater. Using a TissueLyser II, about 18-55 mg of tumor tissue was diced and homogenized in RLTplus buffer with beta-mercaptoethanol and antifoaming agent. The Qiagen AllPrep DNA/RNA Mini kit was used for genomic DNA extraction. This clonotype was obtained from a person between 45 and 65 years old with breast cancer. The chain is made from TRBV18 and TRBJ1-5, with the D gene call left open. The sample comprised breast tumor tissue. The nucleotide sequence is given as TGTGCCAGCTCACCACCTCCCACAGCCGTGGGGCAGCCCCAGCATTTT. Its product reads: CASSPPPTAVGQPQHF.